Reported below is one T cell receptor beta chain. Its matching antigen is unknown. PCR primers comprised 60 Vbeta and 13 Jbeta primers. Produced via immunoSEQ multiplex PCR; TCRdb's table is partial and in-frame only. The sample has approximately 140,000 clones, 75% seen once; the top ten hold more than 2.5%. The sample belongs to a study of cytomegalovirus exposure and HLA in healthy donors. General study points: Sequencing likely caused a cluster of highly shared sequence variants. Cytomegalovirus status was reportedly diagnosed by the classifier with high specificity and sensitivity. It was reported in a later analysis that an Asian-associated ancestry cluster showed fewer N-insertions than the approximately 690-donor mean.

The sample comprised PBMCs. The receptor was derived from a middle-aged man in good health and CMV-seronegative.

The CDR3 DNA sequence: TGTGCCAGCAGTTTATCTGGGCAGGGGGGTCAGCCCCAGCATTTT. Translating it yields CASSLSGQGGQPQHF. This chain links TRBV28 with TRBJ1-5, with 7 nucleotides matching TRBD1. The CDR3 has 15 amino acids. Looked up from germline, CDR1 is MDHEN and CDR2 is SYDVKM. With V trimmed by 1 base and J by 6 bases, 6 bases remained unmatched.